The present T cell receptor (beta chain) was sequenced within a study of CXCR3-negative and CXCR3-positive naive CD8 T cells. About the research overall: Roughly 1.5 +/- 0.3 million TRB reads came from each library, giving 130 million to 150 million in total.

The authors made the TRB cDNA libraries by 5' RACE using UMI labels. TCRdb reworked the 5' RACE reads into one entry per CDR3 protein, no DNA. This table lists around 110,000 distinct CDR3 sequences. With respect to this clonotype: Its specificity is not known.

Study-level results: Relative to CXCR3-negative naive cells, CXCR3-positive naive cells had more hydrophobic TRB CDR3s.

Material for sequencing was naive CXCR3+ CD8+ T cells from blood. Subset denoted: CD45RO-CCR7+CD27+CD95- naive CD8+ T cells expressing CXCR3 (TNR3+). The source is a human donor in good health. Some clones in this sample may be carry-over from other donors' samples.

The CDR3 loop is CSARSGGVDYEQYF. The chain has TRBV20-1 and TRBJ2-7; TCRdb's D call of TRBD2 is untestable without DNA. The CDR3 has 14 residues. Germline lookup yields CDR1 DFQATT and CDR2 SNEGSKA (reference sequence).